These T cell receptor beta chains were read from a single sample in a study of shared clonotypes between healthy human individuals. Sequencing was performed with immunoSEQ multiplex PCR; in TCRdb, only in-frame clones are kept and a portion is missing. The sample includes 950,000 to 1,300,000 clones, roughly 75% of them seen just once. The sample taken for sequencing was memory CD4+ T cells sorted from blood. The receptor set was obtained from a man between 18 and 35 years old in good health. Both conserved end residues are part of each CDR3. A D gene is named only where the DNA matches it firmly. Some rows mark clone size as missing; the rest say once, few, many or name a class of expanded clone.

>TRBJ2-1|TRBD2|NA|TRBV5-6
TGTGCCAGCAGCTTGGTTTTAGCGGGAAGGTATGAGCAGTTCTTC
CASSLVLAGRYEQFF
>TRBJ2-3|NA|NA|TRBV9
TGTGCCAGCAGCGCCGGAAGACAGGGCACAGATACGCAGTATTTT
CASSAGRQGTDTQYF
>TRBJ2-1|TRBD1|NA|TRBV7-3
TGTGCCAGCAGCTTAAGGGGACAGCCTAACAATGAGCAGTTCTTC
CASSLRGQPNNEQFF
>TRBJ1-1|NA|NA|TRBV12-2
TGTGCAAGTCGTTCGTTAAAACAGGGTACTGAAGCTTTCTTT
CASRSLKQGTEAFF
>TRBJ2-1|TRBD2|NA|TRBV7-6
TGTGCCAGCAGCTTAGCGGTATTGCTAGCGGGAGCAAGTGAGCAGTTCTTC
CASSLAVLLAGASEQFF
>TRBJ2-5|TRBD1|NA|TRBV6-1
TGTGCCAGCAGAACCGACAGGGGCGGGGAGACCCAGTACTTC
CASRTDRGGETQYF
>TRBJ2-2|NA|few|TRBV11-3
TGTGCCAGCAGCTTAGGGCCAGAGAGGGAGCTGTTTTTT
CASSLGPERELFF
>TRBJ2-7|TRBD1|NA|TRBV19
TGTGCCAGTAGTATACTAGAGGGGGCCGAGCAGTACTTC
CASSILEGAEQYF
>TRBJ1-5|TRBD1|NA|TRBV27
TGTGCCAGCAGTCAGGGGGCTGCAGTTCAGCCCCAGCATTTT
CASSQGAAVQPQHF
>TRBJ2-2|TRBD2|once|TRBV14
TGTGCCAGCGGACTAGTCGGCGGGGAGCTGTTTTTT
CASGLVGGELFF
>TRBJ2-3|NA|NA|TRBV28
TGTGCCAGCAGTCCCCGGGACGTCAATACGCAGTATTTT
CASSPRDVNTQYF
>TRBJ2-1|NA|NA|TRBV6-6
TGTGCCAGCAGTTACTATAGCGGCGGTGAGCAGTTCTTC
CASSYYSGGEQFF
>TRBJ2-7|NA|few|TRBV5-1
TGCGCCAGCAGCCCCGGGTCCTACGAGCAGTACTTC
CASSPGSYEQYF